These 17 T cell receptor beta chains originate from one sample sequenced in a study of metastatic and nonmetastatic thyroid tumors. No patient received treatment before thyroid surgery. MiXCR reprocessed the PCR reads for TCRdb. The sample lists more than 20,000 clones, around 13% occurring once. Sequencing used blood. Source of these receptors: a female donor with papillary thyroid cancer or a benign thyroid nodule (not recorded which). Some clones in this sample may be carry-over from other donors' samples.

In this sample, this clone turned up many times. Other DNA sequences of this sample code for an identical CDR3. The gene calls are TRBV4-3 and TRBJ2-6, with D unclear. The CDR3 extends over 16 amino acids. V lost 1 base to trimming and J lost 4 bases, with 11 bases between them. The V gene's germline CDR1 is LGHNA and CDR2 YSLEER. The CDR3 region has the DNA TGCGCCAGCAGCCAAGTGAAGGGCTGGGGGGCCAACGTCCTGACTTTC. Encoded protein: CASSQVKGWGANVLTF.

This clone was recorded many times. The gene calls are TRBV24-1 and TRBJ1-3, with D possibly TRBD1 on 6 matching bases. Germline assignment: CDR1 KGHDR and CDR2 SFDVKD. CDR3 length: 15 residues. V was cut by 2 bases and J by 0 bases, with 7 bases left in between. CDR3 bases: TGTGCCACCAGTGATTCGGGACACTCTGGAAACACCATATATTTT. Translation gives CATSDSGHSGNTIYF.

In its sample, this clone was seen many times. V and J are TRBV4-1 and TRBJ2-3, with D possibly being TRBD1 (6 bases). The CDR3 loop spans 14 amino acids. Per the germline V gene, CDR1 is MGHRA and CDR2 is YSYEKL. V lost 1 base to trimming and J lost 1 base, with 6 bases between them. CDR3 region: CASSQAGGTDTQYF. CDR3 sequence (DNA): TGCGCCAGCAGCCAAGCAGGGGGCACAGATACGCAGTATTTT.

This clone appeared many times. V is TRBV6-6 and J is TRBJ2-5; D may be TRBD1 (5 bases). CDR1 is MNHNY and CDR2 is SVGAGI in the germline V gene (reference sequence). The CDR3 spans 15 residues. The V and J ends lost 3 bases and 1 base respectively, with 12 bases between them. The CDR3 here is CASSYLQGLQETQYF. The DNA for the CDR3 is TGTGCCAGCAGTTATCTGCAGGGTCTCCAAGAGACCCAGTACTTC.

This clone was found many times. The rearrangement joins TRBV4-3 to TRBJ1-1; D is ambiguous. The CDR3 is 13 residues long. V lost 0 bases, J lost 9 bases, and 11 bases lay in between. Germline assignment: CDR1 LGHNA and CDR2 YSLEER. Written as DNA, the CDR3 is TGCGCCAGCAGCCAAGATATCGGCTTAAAAGCTTTCTTT. Translation gives CASSQDIGLKAFF.

This clone is labeled medium-sized (0.01 to 0.1%). The chain employs TRBV2 and TRBJ1-2; no clear D gene. CDR1 and CDR2 from the germline V gene are SNHLY and FYNNEI. The CDR3 contains 14 residues. Trimming shortened V by 1 base and J by 0 bases, and 6 bases separated the two germline ends. CDR3 DNA: TGTGCCAGCAGTGAAGGCGCAGCTAACTATGGCTACACCTTC. It translates to CASSEGAANYGYTF.

By its share, this clone is medium-sized. The rearrangement uses TRBV6-5 and TRBJ1-2; no definite D call. The CDR3 has 15 residues. Trimming shortened V by 2 bases and J by 2 bases, and 12 bases separated the two germline ends. In germline, CDR1 is MNHEY, CDR2 SVGAGI. Written as DNA, the CDR3 is TGTGCCAGCAGTTACGGTCCGGGAAGCAACTATGGCTACACCTTC. Translation gives CASSYGPGSNYGYTF.

Ten or more counts support this clone. The V and J genes are TRBV4-1 and TRBJ1-4, with a possible D match to TRBD1 (5 bases). This CDR3 region has 16 residues. V lost 1 base, J lost 5 bases, and 14 bases lay in between. Germline V gene sequence: CDR1 MGHRA, CDR2 YSYEKL. The CDR3 DNA sequence: TGCGCCAGCAGCCAAGCTGGGGGGGACTTGAATGAAAAACTGTTTTTT. Translated: CASSQAGGDLNEKLFF.

This clone was recorded many times. In DNA, the CDR3 is TGTGCCGGGCGAAGAGGTCGCACTGAAGCTTTCTTT. Amino acids: CAGRRGRTEAFF. This chain uses TRBV9 with TRBJ1-1, with D uncertain. Looked up from germline, CDR1 is SGDLS and CDR2 is YYNGEE. V lost 10 bases to trimming and J lost 4 bases, with 14 bases between them. The length of the CDR3 is 12 residues. Drawing the rest from reference TRBV9 and TRBJ1-1, the complete variable domain is DSGVTQTPKHLITATGQRVTLRCSPRSGDLSVYWYQQSLDQGLQFLIQYYNGEERAKGNILERFSAQQFPDLHSELNLSSLELGDSALYFCAGRRGRTEAFFGQGTRLTVV.

In this sample, this clone is medium-sized. The V call is TRBV6-2 or TRBV6-3, the J call TRBJ2-7; D ambiguous. CDR1 and CDR2 (germline): MNHEY, SVGEGT. Between the trimmed V and J ends, which lost 8 bases and 2 bases, there was a span of 10 bases. The length of the CDR3 is 12 residues. The CDR3: CASENRAYEQYF. The CDR3 DNA sequence: TGTGCCAGCGAAAACCGCGCCTACGAGCAGTACTTC.

The chain recombines TRBV24-1 with TRBJ2-1; D ambiguous. Germline-derived CDR1 and CDR2 are KGHDR and SFDVKD. CDR3 length: 14 amino acids. The ends were cut back, 3 bases at V and 6 bases at J, with 11 bases in the middle. This CDR3 reads CATSDPSWVNEQFF. CDR3 DNA sequence: TGTGCCACCAGTGATCCCTCTTGGGTCAATGAGCAGTTCTTC.

This clone was recorded at least ten times. Other DNA variants within this sample encode the same CDR3. The rearrangement uses TRBV2 and TRBJ1-5, with D perhaps matching TRBD1 (5 bases). V was cut by 2 bases and J by 7 bases, with 12 bases left in between. This CDR3 has 14 amino acids. Germline CDR1 SNHLY, CDR2 FYNNEI. The CDR3 loop reads CASSERQGKQPQHF. The CDR3 DNA is TGTGCCAGCAGTGAACGGCAGGGAAAGCAGCCCCAGCATTTT.

This clone was detected a few times. This chain uses TRBV28 with TRBJ1-1; D is uncertain. The CDR3 runs 16 residues. V lost 8 bases to trimming and J lost 3 bases, with 22 bases between them. CDR1 is MDHEN and CDR2 is SYDVKM in the germline V gene. The chain's CDR3 is CASAQSGRVSDTEAFF. The CDR3 DNA sequence: TGTGCCAGCGCCCAGTCTGGGAGGGTGTCGGACACTGAAGCTTTCTTT. Variable domain in full (rest from reference TRBV28 and TRBJ1-1): DVKVTQSSRYLVKRTGEKVFLECVQDMDHENMFWYRQDPGLGLRLIYFSYDVKMKEKGDIPEGYSVSREKKERFSLILESASTNQTSMYLCASAQSGRVSDTEAFFGQGTRLTVV.

Details on this clone: The junction and the germline gene differ at one end; a read error may be behind it. The CDR3 sequence is CVSSPIAGANHGYTF. The CDR3, as DNA: TGTGTCAGCAGCCCGATCGCAGGGGCGAACCATGGCTACACCTTC. The rearrangement joins TRBV5-5 to TRBJ1-2, with a weak D call TRBD1 (6 bases). This CDR3 has 15 residues. CDR1 SGHKS and CDR2 YYEKEE come from the germline V gene (reference sequence).

This clone was detected a few times. Being one base from a much bigger clone, this may be a read error. The chain combines TRBV27 with TRBJ2-1, with D possibly being TRBD2 (5 bases). The germline gives CDR1 MNHEY, CDR2 SMNVEV (reference sequence). Between the trimmed V and J ends, which lost 8 bases and 8 bases, there was a span of 19 bases. The CDR3 runs 14 residues. The CDR3 loop is CASWEYKATDEQFF. In DNA form, the CDR3 reads TGTGCCAGCTGGGAGTACAAGGCGACCGATGAGCAGTTCTTC.

This clone was picked up many times. A much larger clonotype is one base distant, so this may be a read error. The rearrangement links TRBV20-1 to TRBJ2-1; 15 positions agree with TRBD2. V trimming: 3 bases; J trimming: 5 bases; junction bases outside the gene matches: 2. This CDR3 has 15 residues. Germline CDR1 reads DFQATT; CDR2 reads SNEGSKA (reference sequence). In DNA form, the CDR3 reads TGCAGTGCTAGGGGACTAGCGGGAGGTCACAATGAGCAGTTCTTC. Translating it yields CSARGLAGGHNEQFF.

This clone was recorded a few times. This may be a read error: a much more frequent sequence differs by one nucleotide. This sequence joins TRBV19 and TRBJ1-5; no clear D. Germline V gene lookup returns CDR1 LNHDA and CDR2 SQIVND (reference sequence). The CDR3 runs to 15 residues. This CDR3 is CACSMVTDRNQPQHF. The CDR3 nucleotides read TGTGCCTGTAGTATGGTCACAGACCGCAATCAGCCCCAGCATTTT.